This T cell receptor (beta chain) originates from a study of blood T cell repertoires in COVID-19 (TCRdb year 2020). Study-wide context: Collaborator samples came from the United States, Italy and Spain and covered acute and convalescent phases of COVID-19. Samples came from the ongoing ImmuneRACE study (first 160 participants) plus 1,254 subjects from 6 global collaborators. The material from the prospective study consisted of cDNA or gDNA derived from T cells, B-cell-depleted T cells, or PBMCs. The repertoires were made available in a free public database intended to serve as a resource for research on the immune response to SARS-CoV-2. Nearly every sample came with metadata listing a de-identified subject ID, COVID-19 status, age in years and sex. The dataset comprised deeply sampled blood TCRbeta repertoires from subjects exposed to, actively infected with, or recovered from COVID-19. Where available, HLA class I and class II types were taken from metadata supplied by the sample provider and were not determined by assay-based typing. Points the paper makes about the study in general: The amount of clinical and demographic metadata varied by source and participant and was provided uncurated.

The immunoSEQ Assay, a bias-controlled multiplex PCR, was used to amplify TCRbeta CDR3 regions from genomic DNA. Processing in the source paper ran as follows. Within the assay, amplification of reference gene primers was used to estimate how many nucleated cells each sample contained. Sequence reads were collapsed and filtered to measure the absolute abundance of every unique TCRbeta CDR3 rearrangement. For each sample, productive Simpson clonality was calculated by taking the square root of Simpson's diversity index across productive rearrangements. The source is immuneACCESS, and TCRdb retained only in-frame sequences with V and J called. Part of the clones is not carried over; for the studies checked, unresolved V genes explain less than half of this, and the remainder is unexplained. V and J calls and clone size follow that table, whereas D and trimming were derived from the DNA. In all, the sample holds roughly 100,000 clones, and 80% to 90% of those were seen once. 20% of the sample comes from the top ten.

Sequences MNHEY (CDR1) and SVGAGI (CDR2) are obtained from the germline V gene. At the junction V is shortened by 2 bases and J by 10 bases; bases outside the gene matches: 5. CDR3 length: 15 amino acids, cysteine to phenylalanine. CDR3 DNA only is kept here, 45 bases in frame from base 1. Notes on this clone: Which antigen it targets is not known. Per-base quality was not reported, and no clone a single base away is much larger than it. The identical CDR3 is also encoded by other nucleotide sequences in the sample.

Collaborating institutions collected whole blood in K2EDTA tubes following their own protocols. For TCRbeta analysis, collaborators shipped samples as frozen whole blood, isolated PBMCs, or DNA extracted from either of those sample types. The clonotype was recovered from a human donor in a cohort sampled during active COVID-19. The source material was peripheral blood. The chain is assembled from TRBV6-5 and TRBJ1-6; a stretch of 10 junction bases matches TRBD1. The DNA sequence follows: TGTGCCAGCAGTTACGGGACAGGGGTTGGATCACCCCTCCACTTT. It encodes CASSYGTGVGSPLHF.